This record concerns one T cell receptor (beta chain) sequence. Its antigen is not yet known. This sample was taken from a study of cytomegalovirus exposure and HLA in healthy donors (dated by TCRdb to 2017 to 2019). Study-level background: In an earlier analysis of 450 to 750 of the donors, less than 350 Gb of sequence data and about 110 million unique TCR beta sequences from roughly 180 million T cells were reported. Roughly 300 gigabases of sequencing data and around 80 million unique TCR sequences made up an early release that covered 500 to 700 HLA-typed donors. Of the roughly 410 genotyped donors, over 80% were placed in the genetic ancestry cluster associated with self-reported Caucasian donors. The aim of the study was to test whether cataloging public T cell receptors could identify signatures of past pathogen exposure. Using immunosequencing, the study profiled T cell repertoires from about 620 subjects and related those repertoires to cytomegalovirus serostatus. Along with the roughly 710-subject first cohort, a separate validation cohort of over a hundred different subjects was used. High-throughput TCR immunosequencing, statistical association of individual TCRs with disease status, and machine learning were combined to predict cytomegalovirus infection status. A later analysis re-examined previously published TCR beta repertoires from more than 650 donors and added high-resolution HLA genotyping to investigate patterns of TCR occurrence. In the later analysis, no new phenotypic data were used to find candidate immune exposures; instead, reliance was placed on TCR beta sequences and their occurrence across donors. To decide whether each TCR beta V gene segment behaved as functional or pseudogenic, an earlier analysis of several hundred of the donors relied on high-throughput TCR beta sequencing. Alongside the repertoire data, information on donor age, sex, ethnicity and CMV serostatus was compiled. A later genetic analysis took genome-wide SNP genotypes for about 55% of the 666 donors and used that subset as a discovery cohort. All discovery cohort repertoires had been generated using a single sequencing platform. HLA typing covered class I and class II loci at four-digit resolution. The number of typed donors differed by locus: about 629-640 for A, B, C, DRB1 and DQB1; approximately 530 for DQA1; 606 for DPA1; and roughly 450 for DPB1. Four or five DR-DQ haplotypes were handled as single units for association and clustering, since linkage in the cohort was strong. Among about 400 genotyped donors of the cohort, an average of about 240,000 unique TCR beta nucleotide sequences was sequenced per donor, of which about 18% were non-productive. Study-wide findings and limitations: A later genetic analysis reported fewer N-insertions in productive TCRs among donors in an Asian-associated ancestry cluster than the roughly 720-donor mean. The authors suggested that the approach could potentially be generalized to other disease states and immunological phenotypes. Sequencing depth was assumed to be roughly uniform across donors in the presence/absence analyses, though that assumption may not hold. At a false discovery rate of 0.05, a later analysis linked approximately 18,000 TCR beta sequences to specific HLA alleles. A total of 150 to 200 TCR beta chains were listed by the study as associated with cytomegalovirus. In vitro tests confirmed that a few of the cytomegalovirus-associated TCR beta chains recognize cytomegalovirus antigens. A further reported finding was that TCR beta sequences accurately predicted the HLA-A and HLA-B alleles for most subjects in the first cohort. While some public TCRs were present in many individuals, most TCR sequences turned up only very rarely across donors. In a later analysis, HLA-associated TCR beta chains were found to be more clonally expanded and to have lower generation probabilities than equally common non-associated chains. A cluster of highly shared sequence variants was judged likely to represent a technical artifact of the sequencing pipeline. In a later analysis, several top co-occurrence clusters were reported to appear linked to parvovirus B19, influenza, CMV and Epstein-Barr virus. Because counts were too low, some 17 rarely observed V segments, including chromosome 9 orphons, were left out of the earlier analysis of 587 of the donors. Correlated functional status among segregating V segments might be attributable to linkage disequilibrium, but an unknown experimental factor could not be ruled out. According to a later analysis, most CMV-associated TCR beta chains appeared to be HLA-restricted, and the HLA associations seemed to be driven largely by CMV exposure. The cohort was sequenced for TCR beta chains only, and without alpha or paired-chain data the features that could be detected were limited. An earlier analysis of 587 of the donors showed that most TCR beta V segments appeared in productive rearrangements either about 87% or about 30% of the time, which broadly matched IMGT annotations. The classifier was reported to diagnose cytomegalovirus status with high specificity and sensitivity in both the original and validation cohorts. A later genetic analysis associated a missense DCLRE1C variant with V-gene and J-gene trimming of TCR beta chains, and an independent cohort replicated the association. Because HLA typing was unavailable for some donors at each locus, only the typed subset was used in association tests. When HLA alleles, especially DR and DQ, strongly co-occurred, TCR associations were difficult to assign to individual alleles. In a later analysis, the rate of TCR association differed among HLA loci, with DRB1 alleles having the most associated TCRs and HLA-C alleles having the fewest. The only immune exposure information available for the cohort was CMV serostatus. Some IMGT-functional V segments, including TRBV6-2 and TRBV6-3, could not be told apart with the 87-base-pair reads, so those segments were excluded.

Libraries came from the immunoSEQ multiplex PCR assay. The multiplex PCR relied on a mix of 60 forward primers for TCR Vbeta segments and 13 reverse primers for TCR Jbeta segments. The CDR3 region of rearranged TCR beta genes was amplified from genomic DNA by a multiplex PCR assay. The Illumina HiSeq System was used to sequence the amplified TCR beta libraries as 87-base-pair reads. The study's processing was this. A later analysis counted about 80 million unique TCR beta chains across the 600 to 850 repertoires, and about 10 million of these chains were shared by at least two donors. Raw reads were error-corrected and collapsed into unique sequences with a nearest-neighbor algorithm that merged closely related sequences to remove PCR and sequencing errors. V, D and J gene segments were assigned by aligning CDR3 sequences to IMGT reference sequences. For a sequence to be retained, at least a six-nucleotide match to both a V gene segment and a J gene segment was required. A rearrangement was called productive if the CDR3 had no stop codons and remained in frame with V and J, and every other rearrangement was called non-productive. CDR3 was defined according to IMGT convention as the region running from the second conserved V-encoded cysteine to the conserved J-encoded phenylalanine. In an earlier analysis of more than 550 of the donors, sequences lacking an unambiguous match to a single V gene segment were excluded. An earlier analysis of over 450 of the donors classified V segments as functional when productive rearrangements were above 56.7% and as segregating when the standard deviation between donors was above 5%. A statistical classification framework was developed to diagnose cytomegalovirus status using the catalog of TCR beta chain sequences. In a later analysis, V and J genes were assigned by comparing TCR nucleotide sequences against IMGT/GENE-DB human TR gene sequences. Using the TCRdist pipeline, a later analysis assigned CDR3 sequences along with most-parsimonious VDJ recombination scenarios. In a later analysis, every TCR beta chain was defined by the combination of its CDR3 amino acid sequence and its V-gene family, and reads without a unique V-gene family were dropped. In a later analysis, 500 to 700 highly shared, low-generation-probability nucleotide sequences were removed to address suspected cross-contamination and a sequencing artifact. In a later analysis, a clonal expansion index was calculated for each public chain from normalized within-repertoire ranks of inferred template counts. In a later analysis, generation probabilities were computed using a VDJ recombination model fitted to out-of-frame rearrangements, and the results were checked against IGoR. Hypergeometric tests were used in a later analysis to score TCR-TCR, TCR-HLA and TCR-CMV co-occurrence, with a repertoire-size bias correction applied to the TCR pairs. To estimate false discovery rates, a later analysis permuted the HLA or CMV assignments 20 times. In a later analysis, co-occurring TCRs were grouped using DBSCAN, with TCRdist sequence similarity added in when clustering inside HLA-allele-positive subsets. Co-occurrence clustering excluded repertoires with fewer than 30,000 or more than 120,000 public chains, plus five with anomalous nucleotide sharing. The clones in this table, taken by TCRdb from immuneACCESS, are in-frame only. Not every clone is retained; where verified, under half of the shortfall comes from an unresolved V gene, and the cause of the rest is unknown. That table furnishes V, J and clone size, whereas the DNA furnished D and trimming. The sample table gives 100,000 to 150,000 clones. The ten largest make up about 3.5% of the sample.

Including cysteine and phenylalanine, the CDR3 has 13 amino acids. Only the CDR3 DNA stays, 39 bases, in frame from base 1. Per the germline V gene, MNHEY is the CDR1 and SVGAGI is the CDR2. V sheds 4 bases and J sheds 3 bases, leaving 6 bases between their ends. The cohort consisted of fewer than 700 healthy bone marrow donors. Cohort members were all nominally healthy when sampled, although unrecorded immune exposures were likely present. The donor was CMV seronegative and belonged to the group of several hundred seronegative cohort members. Each donor provided a peripheral blood sample, and peripheral blood mononuclear cells were used for TCR beta sequencing. Genomic DNA extraction from the blood cell samples was performed with the Qiagen DNeasy Blood Extraction Kit.

The material sequenced was PBMCs. This receptor was obtained from a man aged 18 to 30 in good health and CMV-seronegative. This receptor chain uses TRBV6-5 and TRBJ2-2; the D gene remains uncertain. The DNA sequence follows: TGTGCCAGCAGTTCTCGGGACACCGGGGAGCTGTTTTTT. The translation is CASSSRDTGELFF.